What follows is one T cell receptor (beta chain) and its context. Some clones are missing from TCRdb's copy, which holds only in-frame ones; the method was immunoSEQ multiplex PCR. This sample has over 3,500 clones; approximately 74% occur once, and the top ten carry roughly 10%. These data come from a study of tissue T cells after allogeneic stem cell transplantation. CDR1 and CDR2 from the germline V gene are SGHDN and FVKESK. This CDR3 comprises 13 residues. The V and J ends lost 3 bases and 4 bases respectively, with 9 bases between them. This sequence originates from a woman between 18 and 50 years old with breast cancer. This sample comprised left colon tissue, obtained at autopsy. The chain employs TRBV14 and TRBJ1-2; no clear D. The CDR3: CASSQGSFYGYTF. DNA of the CDR3: TGTGCCAGCAGCCAGGGCAGCTTCTATGGCTACACCTTC.